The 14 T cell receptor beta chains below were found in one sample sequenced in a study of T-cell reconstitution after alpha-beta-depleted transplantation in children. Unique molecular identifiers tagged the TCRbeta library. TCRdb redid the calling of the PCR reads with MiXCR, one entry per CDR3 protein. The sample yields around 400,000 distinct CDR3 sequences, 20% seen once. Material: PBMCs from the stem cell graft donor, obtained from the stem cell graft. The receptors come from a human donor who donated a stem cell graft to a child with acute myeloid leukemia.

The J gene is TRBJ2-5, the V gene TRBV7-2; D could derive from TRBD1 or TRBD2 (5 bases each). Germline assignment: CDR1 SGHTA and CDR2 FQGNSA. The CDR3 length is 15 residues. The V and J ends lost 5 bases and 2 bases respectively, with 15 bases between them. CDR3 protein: CASSPPEGLQETQYF. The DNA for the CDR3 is TGTGCCAGCAGCCCACCAGAGGGGCTGCAAGAGACCCAGTACTTC.

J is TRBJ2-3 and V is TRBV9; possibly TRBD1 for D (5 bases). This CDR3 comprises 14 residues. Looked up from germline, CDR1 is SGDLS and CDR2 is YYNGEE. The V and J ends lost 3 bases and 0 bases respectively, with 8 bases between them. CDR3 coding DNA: TGTGCCAGCAGCGAGGGGCCTAGCACAGATACGCAGTATTTT. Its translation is CASSEGPSTDTQYF. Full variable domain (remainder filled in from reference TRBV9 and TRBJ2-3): DSGVTQTPKHLITATGQRVTLRCSPRSGDLSVYWYQQSLDQGLQFLIQYYNGEERAKGNILERFSAQQFPDLHSELNLSSLELGDSALYFCASSEGPSTDTQYFGPGTRLTVL.

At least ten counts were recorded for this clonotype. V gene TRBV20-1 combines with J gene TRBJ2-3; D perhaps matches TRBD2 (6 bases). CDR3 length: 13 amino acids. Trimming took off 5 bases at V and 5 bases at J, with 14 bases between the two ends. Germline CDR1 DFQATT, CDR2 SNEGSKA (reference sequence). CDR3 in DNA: TGCAGTGCTCCCGGGAGAGGGCAAGATACGCAGTATTTT. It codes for CSAPGRGQDTQYF.

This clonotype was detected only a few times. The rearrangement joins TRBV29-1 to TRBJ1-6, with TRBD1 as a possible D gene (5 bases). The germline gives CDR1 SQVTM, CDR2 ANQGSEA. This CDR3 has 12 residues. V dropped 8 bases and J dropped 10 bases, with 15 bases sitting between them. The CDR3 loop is CSPREPESPLHF. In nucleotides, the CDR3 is TGCAGCCCCAGGGAACCGGAATCACCCCTCCACTTT.

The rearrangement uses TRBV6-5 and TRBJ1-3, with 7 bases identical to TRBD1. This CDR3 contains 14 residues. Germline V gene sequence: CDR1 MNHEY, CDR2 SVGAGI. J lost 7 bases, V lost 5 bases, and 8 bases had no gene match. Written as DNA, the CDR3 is TGTGCCAGCAGTCCCCACAGGGGCGGTAACACCATATATTTT. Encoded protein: CASSPHRGGNTIYF.

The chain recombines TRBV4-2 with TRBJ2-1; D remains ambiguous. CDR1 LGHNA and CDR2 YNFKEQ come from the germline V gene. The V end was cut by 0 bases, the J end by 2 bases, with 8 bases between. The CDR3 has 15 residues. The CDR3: CASSQEGMPYNEQFF. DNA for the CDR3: TGTGCCAGCAGCCAAGAGGGAATGCCCTACAATGAGCAGTTCTTC.

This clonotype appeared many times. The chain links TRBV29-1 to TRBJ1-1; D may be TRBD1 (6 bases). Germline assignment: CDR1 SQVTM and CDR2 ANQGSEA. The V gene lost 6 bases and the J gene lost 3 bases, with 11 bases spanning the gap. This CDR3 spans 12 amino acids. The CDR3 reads CSVISGDTEAFF. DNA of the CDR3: TGCAGCGTAATATCAGGGGACACTGAAGCTTTCTTT.

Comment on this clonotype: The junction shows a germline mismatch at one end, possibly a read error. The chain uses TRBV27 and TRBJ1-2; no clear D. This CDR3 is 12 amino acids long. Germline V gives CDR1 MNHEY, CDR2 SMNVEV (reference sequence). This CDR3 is CVSRNSGYGYTF. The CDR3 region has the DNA TGTGTCAGCCGGAATTCCGGATATGGCTACACCTTC.

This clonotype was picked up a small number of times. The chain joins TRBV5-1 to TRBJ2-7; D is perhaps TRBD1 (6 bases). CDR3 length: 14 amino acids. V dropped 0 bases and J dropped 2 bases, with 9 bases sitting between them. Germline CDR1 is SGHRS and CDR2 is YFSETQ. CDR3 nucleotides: TGCGCCAGCAGCTTGGCAGGGGAGACCTACGAGCAGTACTTC. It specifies CASSLAGETYEQYF.

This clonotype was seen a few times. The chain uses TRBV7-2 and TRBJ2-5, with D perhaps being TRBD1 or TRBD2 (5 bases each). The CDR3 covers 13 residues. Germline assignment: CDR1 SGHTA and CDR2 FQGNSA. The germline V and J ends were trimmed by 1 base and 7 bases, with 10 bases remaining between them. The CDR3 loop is CASSLGDHRTQYF. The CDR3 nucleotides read TGTGCCAGCAGCTTAGGGGACCATAGGACCCAGTACTTC.

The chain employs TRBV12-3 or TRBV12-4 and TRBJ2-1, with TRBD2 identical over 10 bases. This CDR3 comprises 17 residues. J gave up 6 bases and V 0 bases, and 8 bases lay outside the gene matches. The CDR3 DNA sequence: TGTGCCAGCAGTTTAGCGTCAGCGGGAGGGATACGCAATGAGCAGTTCTTC. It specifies CASSLASAGGIRNEQFF.

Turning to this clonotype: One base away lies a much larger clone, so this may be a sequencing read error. The CDR3 DNA reads as TGCAGTGCTGGAGATGGAGCCCTAGGAGGGGCCGGGGAGCTGTTTTTT. It codes for CSAGDGALGGAGELFF. V usage is TRBV20-1 and J usage is TRBJ2-2; D possibly corresponds to TRBD2 (6 bases). CDR1 DFQATT and CDR2 SNEGSKA come from the germline V gene (reference sequence). The CDR3 extends over 16 amino acids.

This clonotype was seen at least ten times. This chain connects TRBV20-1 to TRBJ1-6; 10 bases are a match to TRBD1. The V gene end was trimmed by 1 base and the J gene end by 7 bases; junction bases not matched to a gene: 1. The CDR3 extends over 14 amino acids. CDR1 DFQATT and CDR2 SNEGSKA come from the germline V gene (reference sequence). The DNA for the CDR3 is TGCAGTGCTAGAGGGGGACAGGGGAATTCACCCCTCCACTTT. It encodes CSARGGQGNSPLHF.

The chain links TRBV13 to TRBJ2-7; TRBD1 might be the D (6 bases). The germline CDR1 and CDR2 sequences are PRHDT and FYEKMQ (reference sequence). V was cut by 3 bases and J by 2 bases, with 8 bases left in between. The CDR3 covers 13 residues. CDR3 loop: CASSFEGAYEQYF. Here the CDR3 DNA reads TGTGCCAGCAGCTTCGAGGGGGCCTACGAGCAGTACTTC.